Reported below is one T cell receptor (beta chain). Its antigen is not identified. A read error is the likely source, as a far larger clone sits one nucleotide away. The sample belongs to a study of prognosis after radiotherapy for stage I lung cancer. Study at large: The patients comprised fewer than 15 men and five or six women, spanning ages roughly 53 to 85 and having a median of about 70 years.

The genomic DNA TCR beta CDR3 region underwent two rounds of multiplex PCR. Primers specific to each TRBV and TRBJ gene were used in first-round PCR. TCRdb reprocessed the multiplex PCR reads via MiXCR and lists one record per CDR3 protein. The table shows about 13,000 distinct CDR3 sequences, with around 56% occurring only once. Study-wide points: Some TCR clones were expanded. Whether these clones were tumor-specific was not determined. It was reported that patients with metastases and those without them differed in TRBV and TRBJ gene usage.

CDR3 length: 14 residues. CDR1 is MRHNA, CDR2 SNTAGT, per germline. The V and J ends lost 8 bases and 9 bases respectively, with 17 bases between them. Blood, roughly 6 milliliters, was collected at each of two time points. Source: PBMCs, taken before or after stereotactic body radiation therapy (not recorded which). V gene TRBV6-4 combines with J gene TRBJ1-6, with TRBD1 as a possible D gene (6 bases). This TCR derives from a donor over 45 with non-small cell lung cancer. The chain's CDR3 is CASQGTWGVSPLHF. CDR3 nucleotide sequence: TGTGCCAGCCAGGGGACATGGGGCGTTTCACCCCTCCACTTT.